A single sample is the source of the 21 T cell receptor beta chains below, sequenced in a study of cytomegalovirus exposure and HLA in healthy donors. PCR was performed using 60 Vbeta and 13 Jbeta primers. TCRdb's copy holds only in-frame clones and misses some; the assay was immunoSEQ multiplex PCR. The repertoire has approximately 150,000 clones, 80% to 90% of them found once; the top ten carry just over 2.5%. The sequencing input was PBMCs. The receptors stem from a man in his thirties or forties in good health and CMV-seropositive.

Details on this clone: The same CDR3 is also encoded by other DNA sequences in this sample. The chain has TRBV9 and TRBJ2-1; D may be TRBD2 (6 bases). V dropped 4 bases and J dropped 0 bases, with 11 bases sitting between them. CDR3 length: 15 residues. Germline V gene lookup returns CDR1 SGDLS and CDR2 YYNGEE. The DNA for the CDR3 is TGTGCCAGCAGCACAGCGGGTAGCTCCTACAATGAGCAGTTCTTC. It codes for CASSTAGSSYNEQFF.

The rearrangement links TRBV15 to TRBJ2-3, with 15 bases aligning to TRBD2. Germline lookup yields CDR1 LNHNV and CDR2 YYDKDF (reference sequence). CDR3 length: 18 amino acids. Trimming removed 3 bases from V and 3 bases from J; junction bases left unmatched: 7. As DNA, the CDR3 is TGTGCCACCAGCAGCCACGGACTAGCGGGAGGGGTGACAGATACGCAGTATTTT. It yields the protein CATSSHGLAGGVTDTQYF.

The genes are TRBV11-3 and TRBJ2-3; TRBD1 matches at 9 bases. CDR1 and CDR2 from the germline V gene are SGHNT and YENEEA. V lost 4 bases to trimming and J lost 5 bases; unmatched junction nucleotides: 10. CDR3 length equals 16 residues. Written as DNA, the CDR3 is TGTGCCAGCAGCTCACACTTGACAGGGGGGAGAGATACGCAGTATTTT. It is translated as CASSSHLTGGRDTQYF.

CDR3 coding DNA: TGTGCCAGCAGCTTCAGCGGAAACACTGAAGCTTTCTTT. It yields the protein CASSFSGNTEAFF. V gene TRBV5-6 combines with J gene TRBJ1-1; D gene unclear. The CDR3 runs 13 residues. CDR1 and CDR2 (germline): SGHDT, YYEEEE. With 2 bases removed from V and 2 bases from J, the gap between germline ends came to 7 bases.

This chain joins TRBV15 and TRBJ2-1; 7 positions match TRBD2. CDR3 size: 20 residues. Trimming cost V 1 base and J 4 bases; bases outside gene matches: 19. The germline V gene encodes CDR1 LNHNV and CDR2 YYDKDF (reference sequence). The chain's CDR3 is CATSRVPWDMVAGIYNEQFF. In DNA, the CDR3 is TGTGCCACCAGCAGAGTACCCTGGGATATGGTAGCGGGTATATACAATGAGCAGTTCTTC.

V usage is TRBV19 and J usage is TRBJ2-7; TRBD1 is a possible D gene (5 bases). CDR3 length equals 13 residues. Germline CDR1 is LNHDA and CDR2 is SQIVND (reference sequence). V was trimmed by 3 bases and J by 7 bases, leaving 13 bases between them. CDR3 region: CASSIPTAGEQYV. The CDR3 region has the DNA TGTGCCAGTAGTATTCCGACAGCAGGAGAGCAGTACGTC.

The rearrangement joins TRBV11-2 to TRBJ2-7; 8 positions agree with TRBD1. There are 14 residues in the CDR3. The germline gives CDR1 SGHAT, CDR2 FQNNGV. V lost 5 bases to trimming and J lost 5 bases; unmatched junction nucleotides: 8. The CDR3 is CASSISRTGNEQYF. The CDR3 DNA sequence: TGTGCCAGCAGCATATCCCGGACAGGGAACGAGCAGTACTTC.

The chain has TRBV6-5 and TRBJ1-5, with 7 bases identical to TRBD1. The ends lost 5 bases at V and 0 bases at J; junction bases unmatched: 4. The CDR3 spans 15 residues. The germline gives CDR1 MNHEY, CDR2 SVGAGI. DNA of the CDR3: TGTGCCAGCAGTACAAGGGGGCCTAGCAATCAGCCCCAGCATTTT. Protein: CASSTRGPSNQPQHF.

This sequence joins TRBV10-3 and TRBJ2-5; D is ambiguous. V gave up 2 bases and J gave up 0 bases, with 7 bases separating them. The germline V gene has CDR1 ENHRY and CDR2 SYGVKD. This CDR3 has 14 residues. The chain's CDR3 is CAISETEYQETQYF. The CDR3 nucleotides are TGTGCCATCAGTGAGACAGAGTACCAAGAGACCCAGTACTTC.

J is TRBJ2-7 and V is TRBV29-1; weak D call: TRBD1 (5 bases). The V and J ends lost 4 bases and 7 bases respectively, with 17 bases between them. CDR1 is SQVTM, CDR2 ANQGSEA, per germline. This CDR3 has 13 residues. This CDR3 is CSVAGIRLGEQYF. Here the CDR3 DNA reads TGCAGCGTTGCAGGGATACGGTTAGGGGAGCAGTACTTC.

V gene TRBV12-5 combines with J gene TRBJ2-3, with no clear D. The CDR3 is made up of 12 amino acids. V lost 2 bases and J 5 bases, leaving 5 bases between the germline ends. CDR1 is LGHNT and CDR2 is FRNRAP in the germline V gene. The CDR3 DNA follows: TGTGCTAGTGGTTTGCACAGAGATACGCAGTATTTT. Translation gives CASGLHRDTQYF. The full variable domain, with the rest looked up from reference TRBV12-5 and TRBJ2-3, is DARVTQTPRHKVTEMGQEVTMRCQPILGHNTVFWYRQTMMQGLELLAYFRNRAPLDDSGMPKDRFSAEMPDATLATLKIQPSEPRDSAVYFCASGLHRDTQYFGPGTRLTVL.

This chain connects TRBV7-8 to TRBJ2-3; D is unresolved. Trimming shortened V by 0 bases and J by 3 bases, and 7 bases separated the two germline ends. The CDR3 has 14 residues. The germline V gene has CDR1 SGHVS and CDR2 FQNEAQ. The DNA of the CDR3 is TGTGCCAGCAGCTTAGCCCTAACGACAGATACGCAGTATTTT. Translation: CASSLALTTDTQYF.

The V gene is TRBV6-1, the J gene TRBJ1-2, with TRBD1 identical over 7 bases. J lost 4 bases, V lost 4 bases, and 15 bases had no gene match. Germline assignment: CDR1 MNHNS and CDR2 SASEGT. This CDR3 has 17 residues. In DNA form, the CDR3 reads TGTGCCAGCAGTGCTACAGGGGAAGGGACCCGGGGCTATGGCTACACCTTC. Protein: CASSATGEGTRGYGYTF.

This chain uses TRBV11-3 with TRBJ1-4; no reliable D call. CDR1 SGHNT and CDR2 YENEEA come from the germline V gene. This CDR3 has 14 residues. V dropped 5 bases and J dropped 7 bases, with 14 bases sitting between them. CDR3: CASSVPGGGEKLFF. For the CDR3, the DNA is TGTGCCAGCAGCGTGCCTGGAGGCGGTGAAAAACTGTTTTTT.

The chain uses TRBV5-1 and TRBJ1-1, with TRBD1 identical over 8 bases. V was clipped by 4 bases and J by 10 bases; unmatched bases: 12. Germline V lookup: CDR1 SGHRS, CDR2 YFSETQ. The CDR3 runs to 14 residues. The CDR3 region has the DNA TGCGCCAGCAGCCCCGACAGGGGACCAGGTGGAGCTTTCTTT. It codes for CASSPDRGPGGAFF.

The J gene is TRBJ2-1, the V gene TRBV7-9; D not certain. The V end lost 1 base, the J end lost 15 bases, and 16 bases lay between the germline ends. Germline lookup yields CDR1 SEHNR and CDR2 FQNEAQ (reference sequence). CDR3 length: 13 residues. For the CDR3, the DNA is TGTGCCAGCAGCTTAGAGGTTCCCCCTGGGCGGTTCTTC. Encoded protein: CASSLEVPPGRFF.

J is TRBJ2-7 and V is TRBV4-1; possibly TRBD2 for D (5 bases). V was pared by 1 base and J by 3 bases, with 13 bases between. The CDR3 consists of 15 residues. Germline CDR1 and CDR2: MGHRA and YSYEKL. CDR3 region: CASSQVTGFDYEQYF. In DNA, the CDR3 is TGCGCCAGCAGCCAAGTTACGGGGTTTGACTACGAGCAGTACTTC.

This clone was seen a single time. Mismatch with germline at one junction end may stem from a read error. The gene calls are TRBV7-3 and TRBJ2-3; TRBD2 is a possible D gene (7 bases). The germline V gene has CDR1 SGHTA and CDR2 FQGTGA. This CDR3 contains 16 residues. CDR3 residues: CSSSLRGGTTGWPQYF. CDR3 in DNA: TGTTCCAGCAGCTTAAGGGGGGGGACAACGGGTTGGCCGCAGTATTTT. The whole variable domain, remainder taken from reference TRBV7-3 and TRBJ2-3, is GAGVSQTPSNKVTEKGKYVELRCDPISGHTALYWYRQSLGQGPEFLIYFQGTGAADDSGLPNDRFFAVRPEGSVSTLKIQRTERGDSAVYLCSSSLRGGTTGWPQYFGPGTRLTVL.

This clone was counted only a few times. The chain joins TRBV5-8 to TRBJ1-4; TRBD1 matches 8 bases. The length of the CDR3 is 14 residues. In germline, CDR1 is SGHTS, CDR2 YDEGEE. V lost 4 bases, J lost 8 bases, and 7 bases stayed unmatched. CDR3 amino acids: CASSAGQGGEKLFF. In nucleotides, the CDR3 is TGTGCCAGCAGCGCCGGACAGGGAGGGGAAAAACTGTTTTTT.

This chain joins TRBV4-3 and TRBJ2-5; 12 nucleotides line up with TRBD2. The V segment lost 4 bases and the J segment 5 bases; nucleotides outside the gene matches: 5. Germline CDR1 LGHNA, CDR2 YSLEER. The CDR3 is 15 amino acids. As DNA, the CDR3 is TGCGCCAGCAGCCTCGGACTAGCGGGACGGGAGACCCAGTACTTC. Amino acids: CASSLGLAGRETQYF.

This sequence joins TRBV5-6 and TRBJ1-5; TRBD1 matches 11 bases. V was pared by 5 bases and J by 11 bases, with 9 bases of the junction left unmatched. Germline V gene data show CDR1 as SGHDT and CDR2 as YYEEEE. The CDR3 runs to 14 residues. The CDR3 sequence: CASSGRDRGRAQHF. The CDR3 DNA follows: TGTGCCAGCAGTGGTCGGGACAGGGGGAGAGCCCAGCATTTT.